A selection of T cell receptor beta chains follows, all from one sample in a study of early T cells in non-severe SARS-CoV-2 infection. MiXCR, applied by TCRdb to the 5' RACE reads, yields one record per CDR3 protein. The table includes some 30,000 distinct CDR3 sequences, about 4.5% detected once. Material for sequencing was whole blood. The receptors here all came from an adult who was a healthcare worker with PCR-confirmed SARS-CoV-2 infection or an uninfected control (not recorded which). Each CDR3 is given with its conserved first and last residue. D genes are given only for firm matches. Only some rows state a clone size, as once, few, many or a class for expanded clones.

d_gene	j_gene	v_gene	abundance	CDR3aa	CDR3nt
NA	TRBJ1-1	TRBV19	many	CASRGRSLAVAFF	TGTGCCAGTAGGGGCAGATCCTTAGCTGTGGCTTTCTTT
TRBD2	TRBJ2-1	TRBV15	many	CATSPRGVYNEQFF	TGTGCCACCAGCCCGCGGGGGGTATACAATGAGCAGTTCTTC
TRBD1	TRBJ1-1	TRBV18	many	CASSPGGQGEAFF	TGTGCCAGCTCACCGGGGGGACAGGGGGAAGCTTTCTTT
TRBD1	TRBJ2-1	TRBV18	many	CASSPPGTGAYRYNEQFF	TGTGCCAGCTCACCACCCGGGACAGGGGCTTACCGTTACAATGAGCAGTTCTTC
TRBD2	TRBJ2-1	TRBV11-2	many	CASSRTSGGGSEQFF	TGTGCCAGCAGCCGCACTAGCGGGGGGGGAAGTGAGCAGTTCTTC
TRBD2	TRBJ2-7	TRBV3-1	many	CASSRGGSSYEQYF	TGTGCCAGCAGCCGGGGGGGAAGCTCCTACGAGCAGTACTTC
NA	TRBJ1-5	TRBV12-2	many	CASRFGREYSNQPQHF	TGTGCAAGTCGCTTCGGCAGGGAATATAGCAATCAGCCCCAGCATTTT
TRBD1	TRBJ1-2	TRBV4-2	many	CASSRNTGGVDGYTF	TGTGCCAGCAGCCGAAATACAGGGGGTGTCGATGGCTACACCTTC
TRBD1	TRBJ2-1	TRBV4-2	many	CASSPGTDYNEQFF	TGTGCCAGCAGCCCAGGGACAGACTACAATGAGCAGTTCTTC
NA	TRBJ1-5	TRBV3-1	few	CASSQEFHSNQPQHF	TGTGCCAGCAGCCAAGAGTTTCATAGCAATCAGCCCCAGCATTTT
NA	TRBJ1-5	TRBV7-8	NA	CASSGEGAMSNQPQHF	TGTGCCAGCAGCGGAGAAGGGGCGATGAGCAATCAGCCCCAGCATTTT
NA	TRBJ2-6	TRBV2	many	CASARGSGANVLTF	TGTGCCAGCGCGAGAGGTTCCGGGGCCAACGTCCTGACTTTC
TRBD1	TRBJ1-4	TRBV18	many	CASSPQDRLNEKLFF	TGTGCCAGCTCACCCCAGGACAGGTTGAATGAAAAACTGTTTTTT
NA	TRBJ2-1	TRBV12-3/TRBV12-4	medium-sized	CASSFKSEQFF	TGTGCCAGCAGTTTCAAAAGTGAGCAGTTCTTC
NA	TRBJ1-5	TRBV19	many	CASSIEGLSNQPQHF	TGTGCCAGTAGTATAGAGGGACTCAGCAATCAGCCCCAGCATTTT
TRBD1	TRBJ2-2	TRBV7-7	many	CASSAGTGGTGELFF	TGTGCCAGCAGCGCCGGGACAGGGGGCACCGGGGAGCTGTTTTTT
TRBD1	TRBJ1-2	TRBV7-2	medium-sized	CASSQTGGMNYGYTF	TGTGCCAGCAGCCAGACAGGGGGGATGAACTATGGCTACACCTTC
TRBD2	TRBJ2-1	TRBV20-1	many	CSASPASGAGNEQFF	TGCAGTGCTAGCCCGGCTAGCGGGGCAGGCAATGAGCAGTTCTTC
NA	TRBJ2-7	TRBV19	many	CASSPLRSYEQYF	TGTGCCAGTAGCCCCCTTAGATCCTACGAGCAGTACTTC
TRBD1	TRBJ1-2	TRBV7-9	few	CASTGQGRVYGYTF	TGTGCCAGCACCGGACAGGGCAGGGTCTATGGCTACACCTTC
NA	TRBJ2-7	TRBV21-1	many	CASSKMSKTGTYEQYF	TGTGCCAGCAGCAAAATGTCAAAGACTGGCACCTACGAGCAGTACTTC
TRBD1	TRBJ1-6	TRBV4-1	few	CASSQVFGTGISSSYNSPLHF	TGCGCCAGCAGCCAAGTGTTTGGGACAGGGATCTCGAGCTCCTATAATTCACCCCTCCACTTT
NA	TRBJ1-2	TRBV13	many	CASSLGGDYGYTF	TGTGCCAGCAGCTTAGGGGGAGACTATGGCTACACCTTC
NA	TRBJ2-7	TRBV28	few	CASNPDTIPYEQYF	TGTGCCAGCAATCCAGACACTATCCCCTACGAGCAGTACTTC
NA	TRBJ1-1	TRBV6-2/TRBV6-3	few	CASSYSKNTEAFF	TGTGCCAGCAGTTACTCGAAGAACACTGAAGCTTTCTTT
NA	TRBJ1-1	TRBV4-2	many	CASSQEPSMNTEAFF	TGTGCCAGCAGCCAAGAGCCGAGCATGAACACTGAAGCTTTCTTT
NA	TRBJ2-6	TRBV7-8	many	CASSLMGGAGANVLTF	TGTGCCAGCAGCTTAATGGGCGGGGCTGGGGCCAACGTCCTGACTTTC
NA	TRBJ2-1	TRBV12-2	many	CASHLGKRGLATNEQFF	TGTGCAAGTCACTTAGGGAAGAGAGGACTAGCGACTAATGAGCAGTTCTTC
NA	TRBJ1-3	TRBV11-2	NA	CASSLETPGNTIYF	TGTGCCAGCAGCTTAGAAACCCCTGGAAACACCATATATTTT
NA	TRBJ2-3	TRBV7-2	NA	CASSLTLAGAIEDTQYF	TGTGCCAGCAGCTTAACCTTGGCGGGGGCAATAGAAGATACGCAGTATTTT
TRBD2	TRBJ2-3	TRBV5-1	many	CASSAQRGATDTQYF	TGCGCCAGCAGCGCCCAGCGGGGGGCCACAGATACGCAGTATTTT
NA	TRBJ2-1	TRBV20-1	many	CSARDSSRSYNEQFF	TGCAGTGCTAGAGATTCCTCGCGTAGCTACAATGAGCAGTTCTTC
TRBD2	TRBJ2-3	TRBV6-1	many	CASSGLAGGPDTQYF	TGTGCCAGCAGTGGACTAGCGGGGGGGCCCGATACGCAGTATTTT
NA	TRBJ2-3	TRBV11-3	many	CASSSPVADTQYF	TGTGCCAGCAGCTCCCCAGTGGCAGATACGCAGTATTTT
TRBD1	TRBJ1-2	TRBV11-2	NA	CASSTGTGDYGYTF	TGTGCCAGCAGCACAGGGACAGGCGACTATGGCTACACCTTC
NA	TRBJ2-1	TRBV29-1	NA	CSVVVNEQFF	TGCAGCGTTGTTGTGAATGAGCAGTTCTTC
TRBD1	TRBJ2-7	TRBV12-3/TRBV12-4	many	CASNSEQGRENEQYF	TGTGCCAGCAACTCCGAACAGGGGCGTGAAAACGAGCAGTACTTC
NA	TRBJ2-1	TRBV2	many	CASSVDEQFF	TGTGCCAGCAGTGTCGATGAGCAGTTCTTC
TRBD1	TRBJ2-7	TRBV20-1	many	CSATPLLQGNEQYF	TGCAGTGCCACCCCCTTATTACAGGGGAACGAGCAGTACTTC
TRBD2	TRBJ2-7	TRBV5-1	many	CASSLGAGPSSYEQYF	TGCGCCAGCAGCTTGGGAGCGGGGCCGAGCTCCTACGAGCAGTACTTC
NA	TRBJ2-2	TRBV3-2	NA	CASSQGLVSTGELFF	TGTGCCAGCAGCCAAGGGCTAGTGAGCACCGGGGAGCTGTTTTTT
NA	TRBJ2-2	TRBV11-3	NA	CASSRQASTGELFF	TGTGCCAGCTCCCGACAGGCCAGCACCGGGGAGCTGTTTTTT
TRBD2	TRBJ2-7	TRBV7-2	many	CASSFASGPYEQYF	TGTGCCAGCAGCTTTGCTAGCGGGCCGTACGAGCAGTACTTC
NA	TRBJ1-6	TRBV6-6	many	CASRPPQGRAPLHF	TGTGCCAGCAGGCCCCCACAGGGTCGAGCACCCCTCCACTTT
NA	TRBJ1-2	TRBV30	NA	CAWSAGLQDGYTF	TGTGCCTGGAGTGCGGGCCTCCAGGATGGCTACACCTTC
NA	TRBJ1-5	TRBV7-9	many	CASSLVANQPQHF	TGTGCCAGCAGCTTAGTTGCGAATCAGCCCCAGCATTTT
TRBD2	TRBJ2-1	TRBV30	many	CAWTSGGAHEQFF	TGTGCCTGGACTAGCGGGGGGGCCCATGAGCAGTTCTTC
NA	TRBJ2-3	TRBV5-1	many	CASSLQSTSTDTQYF	TGCGCCAGCAGCTTGCAGTCTACTAGCACAGATACGCAGTATTTT
TRBD2	TRBJ2-3	TRBV7-9	few	CASSPWTSGGQSTDTQYF	TGTGCCAGCAGCCCGTGGACTAGCGGGGGGCAGAGCACAGATACGCAGTATTTT
NA	TRBJ2-3	TRBV10-1	many	CASSESIRRTDTQYF	TGCGCCAGCAGTGAGTCGATTCGACGCACAGATACGCAGTATTTT
TRBD1	TRBJ1-1	TRBV5-1	NA	CASSVEGQGVSEAFF	TGCGCCAGCAGCGTGGAGGGACAGGGGGTCTCTGAAGCTTTCTTT
TRBD1	TRBJ2-4	TRBV27	many	CASSWDRATKNIQYF	TGTGCCAGCAGCTGGGACAGGGCCACCAAAAACATTCAGTACTTC
NA	TRBJ2-2	TRBV9	many	CASSLVTGTGNTGELFF	TGTGCCAGCAGCTTAGTAACCGGGACGGGGAACACCGGGGAGCTGTTTTTT
NA	TRBJ1-4	TRBV3-1	NA	CASSPRRGEKLFF	TGTGCCAGCAGCCCTCGCAGGGGTGAAAAACTGTTTTTT
TRBD2	TRBJ2-1	TRBV12-3/TRBV12-4	few	CASSFGGVVNEQFF	TGTGCCAGCAGTTTTGGGGGGGTCGTCAATGAGCAGTTCTTC
TRBD2	TRBJ2-1	TRBV9	NA	CASSAGTRWTYNEQFF	TGTGCCAGCAGCGCAGGGACTAGATGGACCTACAATGAGCAGTTCTTC
TRBD1	TRBJ1-6	TRBV28	many	CASKRDLGGNSPLHF	TGTGCCAGCAAAAGGGACCTAGGGGGCAATTCACCCCTCCACTTT
TRBD2	TRBJ2-7	TRBV28	many	CASSWGLEHGEQYF	TGTGCCAGCAGCTGGGGACTAGAGCACGGGGAGCAGTACTTC